This T cell receptor (beta chain) was captured in a study of blood T cell repertoires in COVID-19. The wider study: From the United States, Italy and Spain came samples of acute and convalescent COVID-19. PBMCs, B-cell-depleted T cells, or T cells provided the cDNA or gDNA that made up the material.

From germline, CDR1 is SGHTA and CDR2 FQGNSA. The V and J ends lost 1 base and 0 bases respectively, with 8 bases between them. The CDR3 is made up of 15 amino acids. Original data processing: Reference gene primer amplification in the assay estimated nucleated cell counts. Measured with immunoSEQ multiplex PCR; TCRdb has only the in-frame clones, and not every one. V and J calls and clone size are copied from that table; D and trimming were computed from the DNA. The sample holds roughly 16,000 clones, roughly 77% seen once. V and J are TRBV7-2 and TRBJ2-3; TRBD1 might be the D (5 bases). This TCR came from a man between 60 and 70 years old with acute or convalescent COVID-19. The specimen was peripheral blood. Here the CDR3 DNA reads TGTGCCAGCAGCTTAGAGGGGCTCAGCACAGATACGCAGTATTTT. Translation: CASSLEGLSTDTQYF.